This is a list of T cell receptor beta chains from one sample in a study of glioma-infiltrating T cells. MiXCR, run by TCRdb on the multiplex PCR reads, gives a single entry per CDR3 protein. The repertoire holds roughly 120,000 distinct CDR3 sequences, with 20% to 25% as singletons. What was sequenced was glioma tissue, nonneoplastic brain tissue, or PBMCs (not recorded which). These receptors were obtained from a human donor with low-grade glioma or glioblastoma, undergoing nonglioma brain surgery, or in good health (not recorded which). Each CDR3 is given with its conserved first and last residue. The D gene is left open where the match is weak. Size is stated for part of the rows, as once, few or many counts, or as a class when the clone is expanded.

>TRBV12-3/TRBV12-4|TRBJ2-1|NA|NA
TGTGCCAGCAGTTTTCTAAGTGGCTCTACCTACAATGAGCAGTTCTTC
CASSFLSGSTYNEQFF
>TRBV12-3/TRBV12-4|TRBJ1-1|many|NA
TGTGCCAGCGTGGTGGGCATTGACACTGAAGCTTTCTTT
CASVVGIDTEAFF
>TRBV12-5|TRBJ2-5|NA|NA
TGTGCTAGTGGTAGATTGACAGTCCAAGAGACCCAGTACTTC
CASGRLTVQETQYF
>TRBV9|TRBJ2-5|few|TRBD1
TGTGCCAGCAGCGTGGACAGGGGGAAAGAGACCCAGTACTTC
CASSVDRGKETQYF
>TRBV27|TRBJ2-1|many|NA
TGTGCCAGCAGTTTTCTAGGGGACAATGAGCAGTTCTTC
CASSFLGDNEQFF
>TRBV11-2|TRBJ1-1|NA|NA
TGTGCCAGCAGCTTCGGTTATCTGAGGAACACTGAAGCTTTCTTT
CASSFGYLRNTEAFF
>TRBV4-3|TRBJ2-7|many|NA
TGCGCCAGCAGCCAAGCGGCAGGGGAGTCCTACGAGCAGTACTTC
CASSQAAGESYEQYF
>TRBV7-2|TRBJ2-5|many|NA
TGTGCCAGCAGCTTAGAGTCACCGGTGGTGACCCAGTACTTC
CASSLESPVVTQYF
>TRBV7-2|TRBJ1-1|many|NA
TGTGCCAGCAGTCCTACTCTTGGGGGTGACACTGAAGCTTTCTTT
CASSPTLGGDTEAFF
>TRBV6-2/TRBV6-3|TRBJ1-5|many|NA
TGTGCCAGCAGTTACTCGATGCGTAGCAATCAGCCCCAGCATTTT
CASSYSMRSNQPQHF
>TRBV18|TRBJ1-6|many|NA
TGTGCCAGCTCACCTTCAAACAGGGACTATAATTCACCCCTCCACTTT
CASSPSNRDYNSPLHF
>TRBV6-1|TRBJ1-6|many|TRBD1
TGTGCCAGCAGTTCGACAGGGGCACTATATAATTCACCCCTCCACTTT
CASSSTGALYNSPLHF
>TRBV2|TRBJ2-7|many|TRBD1
TGTGCCAGCAGTGAGGGACAGGGGAACTACGAGCAGTACTTC
CASSEGQGNYEQYF
>TRBV12-3/TRBV12-4|TRBJ2-7|few|NA
TGTGCCAGCAGCTCAACAGACACCCTTGCCTACGAGCAGTACTTC
CASSSTDTLAYEQYF
>TRBV27|TRBJ2-7|many|TRBD2
TGTGCCAGCAGTCCGAGGACTAGCACCGAAACCTACGAGCAGTACTTC
CASSPRTSTETYEQYF
>TRBV9|TRBJ1-1|NA|NA
TGTGCCAGCAGCACCAGGGGAGGGGAGGGGGTTAAAGCTTTCTTT
CASSTRGGEGVKAFF
>TRBV29-1|TRBJ2-1|many|TRBD2
TGCAGCGTCGGGCGGGGGGGGGGAAACAATGAGCAGTTCTTC
CSVGRGGGNNEQFF
>TRBV7-9|TRBJ1-1|NA|NA
TGTGCCAGCAGCCAAAACAGATTTACTGAAGCTTTCTTT
CASSQNRFTEAFF
>TRBV6-2/TRBV6-3|TRBJ2-1|NA|NA
TGTGCCAGCAGCCTCACGGGACCCATAGTCAATGAGCAGTTCTTC
CASSLTGPIVNEQFF
>TRBV4-1|TRBJ2-3|NA|TRBD1
TGCGCCAGCAGCCTAGACAGGGTTGGCACAGATACGCAGTATTTT
CASSLDRVGTDTQYF
>TRBV18|TRBJ2-7|many|NA
TGTGCCAGCTCACCTCCCTTCAACGGGTATGGGTACGAGCAGTACTTC
CASSPPFNGYGYEQYF
>TRBV3-1|TRBJ2-7|NA|NA
TGTGCCAGTAAGTTCGGACAGTCCTACGAGCAGTACTTC
CASKFGQSYEQYF
>TRBV29-1|TRBJ1-1|NA|NA
TGCAGCGTTGAAGTACGGGGCGTTCGTGCCACTGAAGCTTTCTTT
CSVEVRGVRATEAFF
>TRBV3-1|TRBJ2-2|few|TRBD2
TGTGCCAGCAGGCCTTGGTTGCGGGAGGCCGGGGAGCTGTTTTTT
CASRPWLREAGELFF
>TRBV6-2/TRBV6-3|TRBJ1-3|many|NA
TGTGCCAGCAGTTACTCCGGCAGGGCCGGCGCCGGAAACACCATATATTTT
CASSYSGRAGAGNTIYF
>TRBV20-1|TRBJ1-1|many|TRBD1
TGCAGTGCGCGGGACAGGGAAAACACTGAAGCTTTCTTT
CSARDRENTEAFF
>TRBV29-1|TRBJ2-1|NA|TRBD2
TGCAGCGTGGAGACTAGCGGGGTTTACAATGAGCAGTTCTTC
CSVETSGVYNEQFF
>TRBV19|TRBJ2-5|NA|TRBD1
TGTGCCAGTAGTATTTCTTCGCGACAGGGTTTGTTCACAGAGACCCAGTACTTC
CASSISSRQGLFTETQYF
>TRBV5-6|TRBJ2-7|few|TRBD1
TGTGCCAGCAGCCGGGACAGGGTGTACGAGCAGTACTTC
CASSRDRVYEQYF
>TRBV11-2|TRBJ1-5|NA|TRBD1
TGTGCCAGCAGCCAAGGGACAGGTTATAGCAATCAGCCCCAGCATTTT
CASSQGTGYSNQPQHF
>TRBV29-1|TRBJ2-7|many|NA
TGCAGCGTTGTCACTTTGGATAGCGGATACTCCTACGAGCAGTACTTC
CSVVTLDSGYSYEQYF
>TRBV11-1|TRBJ2-5|NA|TRBD1
TGTGCCAGCAGTTCTACCGGGACAGGGGAAGAGACCCAGTACTTT
CASSSTGTGEETQYF
>TRBV3-1|TRBJ2-2|many|NA
TGTGCCAGCAGCCAAGGCATCGGGGAGCTGTTTTTT
CASSQGIGELFF
>TRBV12-3/TRBV12-4|TRBJ2-7|few|TRBD2
TGTGCCAGCAGTTTTCGCGGGGGGAGCTCCTACGAGCAGTACTTC
CASSFRGGSSYEQYF
>TRBV7-9|TRBJ1-5|many|NA
TGTGCCAGCAGCTCCCGGACAGATGGGAGCAATCAGCCCCAGCATTTT
CASSSRTDGSNQPQHF
>TRBV5-1|TRBJ2-2|many|TRBD1
TGCGCCAGCAGCTCGGGACAGAGAACCGGGGAGCTGTTTTTT
CASSSGQRTGELFF
>TRBV27|TRBJ2-7|many|NA
TGTGCCAGCAGCCGGGGACGAACCTACGAGCAGTACTTC
CASSRGRTYEQYF
>TRBV30|TRBJ2-3|NA|TRBD2
TGTGCCTGGAGTTTTAGCGGGAATCCAGATACGCAGTATTTT
CAWSFSGNPDTQYF
>TRBV20-1|TRBJ1-1|many|NA
TGCAGTGCTAGAACAGGGATGAGGAACACTGAAGCTTTCTTT
CSARTGMRNTEAFF
>TRBV7-9|TRBJ2-1|few|NA
TGTGCCAGCAGCCCGGTGGGGTACAATGAGCAGTTCTTC
CASSPVGYNEQFF
>TRBV24-1|TRBJ2-7|many|NA
TGTGCCACCAGTGATGGGTTCTTGGCAATGGATCCGTACTTC
CATSDGFLAMDPYF
>TRBV4-1|TRBJ1-1|many|NA
TGCGCCAGCAGCCAAGACGGGACAAGATCTGAAGCTTTCTTT
CASSQDGTRSEAFF
>TRBV12-3/TRBV12-4|TRBJ1-2|many|NA
TGTGCCAGCAGTTCCACGGTTGGGGTTGGCTACACCTTC
CASSSTVGVGYTF
>TRBV4-1|TRBJ1-6|many|TRBD1
TGCGCCAGCAGCCAAGCCCACAGGGGGAATTCACCCCTCCACTTT
CASSQAHRGNSPLHF
>TRBV6-4|TRBJ2-5|many|NA
TGTGCCAGCAGTGCACCCATTCGCAGTTTTAGCCAAGAGACCCAGTACTTC
CASSAPIRSFSQETQYF
>TRBV6-1|TRBJ2-7|NA|NA
TGTGCCAGCACCCAACATGTTTGGTACGAGCAGTACTTC
CASTQHVWYEQYF
>TRBV28|TRBJ2-3|NA|TRBD2
TGTGCCATTACCTCTTTAGGACTAGCGGGAGGGGCTTATTGGACAGATACGCAGTATTTT
CAITSLGLAGGAYWTDTQYF
>TRBV6-1|TRBJ2-7|many|NA
TGTGCCAGCAGTGAAGCGGGTCGGGCGACATGGACCTACGAGCAGTACTTC
CASSEAGRATWTYEQYF
>TRBV5-1|TRBJ1-5|many|TRBD1
TGCGCCAGCAGATCGGGACAGCATCAGCCCCAGCATTTT
CASRSGQHQPQHF
>TRBV20-1|TRBJ2-7|NA|TRBD2
TGCAGTGCTAGACCGGGGGGGCGAGCGGAGGGACTACACGAGCAGTACTTC
CSARPGGRAEGLHEQYF
>TRBV24-1|TRBJ1-5|many|NA
TGTGCCACCAGTGACGTGTCAAATCAGCCCCAGCATTTT
CATSDVSNQPQHF
>TRBV10-3|TRBJ1-5|many|NA
TGTGCCATCAGTACAGATAATCAGCCCCAGCATTTT
CAISTDNQPQHF
>TRBV2|TRBJ2-7|few|TRBD1
TGTGCCAGCAACCCGAGGTCGGACAGGGGCGGGGAGCAGTACTTC
CASNPRSDRGGEQYF
>TRBV7-9|TRBJ2-7|many|TRBD2
TGTGCCAGCAGCTTATCCACGGGAGGTCCCTATTACGAGCAGTACTTC
CASSLSTGGPYYEQYF
>TRBV28|TRBJ2-5|many|NA
TGTGCCAGCAGAGAGGGGCGGGAAGAGACCCAGTACTTC
CASREGREETQYF
>TRBV11-2|TRBJ1-2|NA|NA
TGTGCCAGCAGAGGCCGGGACCACTATGGCTACACCTTC
CASRGRDHYGYTF
>TRBV4-3|TRBJ2-2|many|NA
TGCGCCAGCAGCCAAGCAGGGGAGACGGGCACCGGGGAGCTGTTTTTT
CASSQAGETGTGELFF
>TRBV20-1|TRBJ1-6|many|NA
TGCAGTGCTAGAGATTGGAAGACCAGCTCCTATAATTCACCCCTCCACTTT
CSARDWKTSSYNSPLHF
>TRBV29-1|TRBJ2-7|NA|NA
TGCAGCGTTGGGCTTGGGGGGTTATCCTACGAGCAGTACTTC
CSVGLGGLSYEQYF